This TCR beta chain stems from a study of blood T cell repertoires in COVID-19. Study as a whole: T cells, B-cell-depleted T cells, or PBMCs provided the cDNA or gDNA that served as material.

Original data processing: Nucleated cell counts were estimated from reference gene primer amplification. TCRdb's table, derived via immunoSEQ multiplex PCR, lists solely in-frame clones and lacks some. The DNA was the basis for D and trimming; V, J and clone size are from that table. Altogether roughly 180,000 clones are present, about 91% being singletons, with the ten largest covering 3.5% to 5%. In this sample, this clone turned up once. CDR1 DFQATT and CDR2 SNEGSKA come from the germline V gene (reference sequence). This CDR3 has 11 amino acids. The junction had 1 base not matched to a gene; V was cut back by 6 bases and J by 6 bases.

This TCR derives from a woman aged 30 to 39 with acute or convalescent COVID-19. The V and J genes are TRBV20-1 and TRBJ2-3; 9 bases align to TRBD2. Material: peripheral blood. This chain's CDR3 is CSAGLADTQYF. CDR3 nucleotide sequence: TGCAGTGCCGGACTAGCGGATACGCAGTATTTT.